This T cell receptor delta chain emerged from a study of Vδ1+ human thymocytes. Study conclusions and caveats: Bulk repertoire data may be misinterpreted because of unexpected Vdelta2 sequences. Donors shared many TRG clonotypes but few TRD clonotypes. Unlike peripheral blood Vdelta1+ controls, thymic delta-chain sequences included 20% to 25% Vdelta2 and few Vdelta3. Highly polyclonal TRG and TRD repertoires with Gaussian CDR3 length distributions appeared in thymus.

A few counts support this clone. Its cognate antigen is unknown. The CDR3 runs 24 residues. Germline lookup yields CDR1 TSWWSYY and CDR2 QGS. Trimming took 0 bases from V and 2 from J; bases not matched to a gene: 27. The template was reverse-transcribed extracted RNA. Pooled V-gene forward primers with one constant-region reverse primer generated the CDR3 amplicons by multiplex PCR. TCRdb used CATT to re-call clones from the multiplex PCR reads. The table includes over 65,000 delta-chain clones, around 30% detected once. This receptor was obtained from a boy younger than two who had congenital heart surgery. The sequenced sample consisted of Vdelta1+ gamma-delta thymocytes from the thymus. Subset in this sample: FACS-sorted CD3+ TCRalphabeta- TCRVdelta1+ TCRVdelta2- thymocytes. V gene TRDV1 combines with J gene TRDJ1, with TRDD3 identical over 10 bases. DNA for the CDR3: TGTGCTCTTGGGGAACTAGAGTTGACTTCCTACTGGACGCACTGGGGGATCGGTACCGATAAACTCATCTTT. It specifies CALGELELTSYWTHWGIGTDKLIF.